Presented here are 28 T cell receptor beta chains from one specimen sequenced in a study of CXCR3 chemokines and chemotherapy response in bladder cancer. TCRdb ran MiXCR on the PCR reads and lists one entry per CDR3 protein. The sample yields over 5,000 distinct CDR3 sequences, under 15% seen once. Sampling was done from a patient whose treatment included neoadjuvant chemotherapy. The receptors were gathered from a human donor with bladder cancer that responded to neoadjuvant chemotherapy.

With respect to this clonotype: This likely came from a read error, as a far larger clone is one base away. This chain joins TRBV27 and TRBJ2-1; a possible D gene is TRBD1 (6 bases). Trimming removed 6 bases from V and 9 bases from J, with 33 bases in between. The germline V gene encodes CDR1 MNHEY and CDR2 SMNVEV (reference sequence). The CDR3 covers 19 residues. The DNA of the CDR3 is TGTGCCAGCAGCCCTAGAGGGGGATCGGTCTTCTTAGGTGGAACTGAGCAGTTCTTC. Translating it yields CASSPRGGSVFLGGTEQFF.

In this sample, this clonotype is medium-sized. The chain links TRBV19 to TRBJ2-2; the match to TRBD2 covers 7 bases. The V and J ends lost 6 bases and 9 bases, in that order; junction bases with no gene match: 7. The CDR3 consists of 13 residues. Germline values: CDR1 LNHDA, CDR2 SQIVND (reference sequence). The CDR3, as DNA: TGTGCCAGTAGCCCGGCGAGCGGGAGGGAGCTGTTTTTT. Translation: CASSPASGRELFF. The complete variable domain, with remaining parts taken from reference TRBV19 and TRBJ2-2, reads DGGITQSPKYLFRKEGQNVTLSCEQNLNHDAMYWYRQDPGQGLRLIYYSQIVNDFQKGDIAEGYSVSREKKESFPLTVTSAQKNPTAFYLCASSPASGRELFFGEGSRLTVL.

This clonotype occurred many times. This sequence joins TRBV7-9 and TRBJ1-4, with TRBD1 identical over 8 bases. CDR1 is SEHNR, CDR2 FQNEAQ, per germline (reference sequence). Unmatched junction bases numbered 9, after V lost 5 bases and J lost 7 bases. This CDR3 contains 15 residues. CDR3 sequence: CASSPRTGWGEKLFF. The CDR3 DNA is TGTGCCAGCAGCCCCCGGACAGGGTGGGGTGAAAAACTGTTTTTT.

By share of the sample, this clonotype is medium-sized. V is TRBV6-6 and J is TRBJ2-3; D may be TRBD2 (7 bases). V shed 2 bases and J shed 3 bases, with 12 bases lying between them. In germline, CDR1 is MNHNY, CDR2 SVGAGI (reference sequence). The CDR3 extends over 15 amino acids. The CDR3 nucleotides read TGTGCCAGCAGTTACGGGGGGGCCGTTACAGATACGCAGTATTTT. Translated: CASSYGGAVTDTQYF.

This clonotype was seen ten or more times. The V call is TRBV12-5, the J call TRBJ1-6, with TRBD1 identical over 7 bases. The germline V gene encodes CDR1 LGHNT and CDR2 FRNRAP. V gave up 1 base and J gave up 8 bases; unmatched junction bases: 2. The CDR3 runs to 14 residues. CDR3 in DNA: TGTGCTAGTGGTTTGGGACAGGGACATTCACCCCTCCACTTT. This codes for CASGLGQGHSPLHF. The variable domain in full, with the rest retrieved from reference TRBV12-5 and TRBJ1-6, is DARVTQTPRHKVTEMGQEVTMRCQPILGHNTVFWYRQTMMQGLELLAYFRNRAPLDDSGMPKDRFSAEMPDATLATLKIQPSEPRDSAVYFCASGLGQGHSPLHFGNGTRLTVT.

This clonotype is medium-sized. V usage is TRBV6-2 or TRBV6-3 and J usage is TRBJ2-1; no clear D. Per germline, CDR1 MNHEY and CDR2 SVGEGT. The CDR3 consists of 12 residues. The V end lost 5 bases, the J end lost 4 bases, and 6 bases lay between the germline ends. CDR3 loop: CASSALYNEQFF. CDR3 DNA sequence: TGTGCCAGCAGTGCCCTATACAATGAGCAGTTCTTC.

Relative to its sample, this clonotype is medium-sized. J is TRBJ1-2 and V is TRBV15; D remains ambiguous. The CDR3 is made up of 13 amino acids. The V gene's germline CDR1 is LNHNV and CDR2 YYDKDF (reference sequence). Trimming cost V 4 bases and J 3 bases, with 9 bases left between them. For the CDR3, the DNA is TGTGCCACCAGCAATCCTAGCGACTATGGCTACACCTTC. This sequence encodes CATSNPSDYGYTF.

This clonotype was found many times. The J gene is TRBJ2-3, the V gene TRBV15, with D unresolved. CDR3 length: 14 amino acids. From germline, CDR1 is LNHNV and CDR2 YYDKDF (reference sequence). Trimming took off 1 base at V and 5 bases at J, with 10 bases between the two ends. The CDR3 protein is CATSRGLQQDTQYF. The CDR3 DNA is TGTGCCACCAGCAGAGGACTTCAGCAAGATACGCAGTATTTT. Full variable domain (missing parts from reference TRBV15 and TRBJ2-3): DAMVIQNPRYQVTQFGKPVTLSCSQTLNHNVMYWYQQKSSQAPKLLFHYYDKDFNNEADTPDNFQSRRPNTSFCFLDIRSPGLGDTAMYLCATSRGLQQDTQYFGPGTRLTVL.

This clonotype is classed as medium-sized. V and J are TRBV6-2 or TRBV6-3 and TRBJ2-7; D unclear. From germline, CDR1 is MNHEY and CDR2 SVGEGT. This CDR3 is 13 amino acids long. With 5 bases removed from V and 7 bases from J, the gap between germline ends came to 15 bases. Written as DNA, the CDR3 is TGTGCCAGCAGTAAAAGAATCACCAGGGAGCAGTACTTC. This sequence encodes CASSKRITREQYF.

V is TRBV20-1 and J is TRBJ2-1; the match to TRBD2 covers 10 bases. CDR3 length equals 13 residues. V gave up 5 bases and J gave up 6 bases; unmatched junction bases: 4. The germline V gene has CDR1 DFQATT and CDR2 SNEGSKA (reference sequence). The CDR3 DNA reads TGCAGTGCTGGGCTAGCGGGAGTCAATGAGCAGTTCTTC. This encodes CSAGLAGVNEQFF.

This clonotype rates as large. This chain uses TRBV6-1 with TRBJ2-3; TRBD2 matches at 8 bases. Trimming cost V 6 bases and J 3 bases; bases outside gene matches: 8. The CDR3 consists of 15 residues. Germline V gene lookup returns CDR1 MNHNS and CDR2 SASEGT. The CDR3 sequence is CASSPSGFYTDTQYF. The DNA of the CDR3 is TGTGCCAGCAGCCCTAGCGGGTTCTATACAGATACGCAGTATTTT.

Within the sample, this clonotype is medium-sized (0.01 to 0.1%). The J gene is TRBJ2-3, the V gene TRBV5-4, with 10 nucleotides matching TRBD2. This CDR3 is built from 16 residues. Unmatched junction bases numbered 5, after V lost 0 bases and J lost 4 bases. Germline V gene data show CDR1 as SGHNT and CDR2 as YYREEE (reference sequence). For the CDR3, the DNA is TGTGCCAGCAGCTTGGATCCTAGCGGGAGTGCAGATACGCAGTATTTT. Amino acids: CASSLDPSGSADTQYF. Supplemented by reference TRBV5-4 and TRBJ2-3, the full variable domain reads ETGVTQSPTHLIKTRGQQVTLRCSSQSGHNTVSWYQQALGQGPQFIFQYYREEENGRGNFPPRFSGLQFPNYSSELNVNALELDDSALYLCASSLDPSGSADTQYFGPGTRLTVL.

This clonotype is medium-sized (0.01 to 0.1%) within its sample. This chain joins TRBV5-6 and TRBJ1-2; possibly TRBD1 for D (5 bases). In germline, CDR1 is SGHDT, CDR2 YYEEEE. The CDR3 spans 16 residues. Trimming left V 4 bases short and J 0 bases short, with 16 bases between. The CDR3 region is CASSPGGTGANYGYTF. CDR3 nucleotides: TGTGCCAGCAGCCCCGGTGGGACGGGAGCTAACTATGGCTACACCTTC.

With respect to this clonotype: Only one base separates this from a far larger clonotype, so it likely reflects a read error. The J gene is TRBJ2-7, the V gene TRBV6-5; TRBD2 aligns across 7 bases. Germline V gene data show CDR1 as MNHEY and CDR2 as SVGAGI. J gave up 7 bases and V 0 bases, and 12 bases lay outside the gene matches. The CDR3 contains 16 residues. The CDR3 DNA follows: TGTGCCAGCAGTTACTCCAGCGGGAACTCCTACAATGAGCAGTACTTC. Amino acids: CASSYSSGNSYNEQYF.

V and J are TRBV24-1 and TRBJ2-1; 13 bases are a match to TRBD2. Germline-derived CDR1 and CDR2 are KGHDR and SFDVKD. The CDR3 is made up of 17 amino acids. Trimming cost V 7 bases and J 7 bases; bases outside gene matches: 12. CDR3 DNA: TGTGCCACCAGGGGGGCCGGGACTAGCGGGAAGGGTAATGAGCAGTTCTTC. Amino acid sequence: CATRGAGTSGKGNEQFF.

Many counts were recorded for this clonotype. This chain connects TRBV28 to TRBJ2-3; either TRBD1 or TRBD2 may supply D (7 bases each). The CDR3 is made up of 17 amino acids. The V end was cut by 5 bases, the J end by 2 bases, with 20 bases between. Germline-derived CDR1 and CDR2 are MDHEN and SYDVKM. CDR3 sequence (DNA): TGTGCCAGCAGTCTCCTCGGGGGGACAGAAGACACAGATACGCAGTATTTT. Translated: CASSLLGGTEDTDTQYF. The whole variable domain, remainder taken from reference TRBV28 and TRBJ2-3, is DVKVTQSSRYLVKRTGEKVFLECVQDMDHENMFWYRQDPGLGLRLIYFSYDVKMKEKGDIPEGYSVSREKKERFSLILESASTNQTSMYLCASSLLGGTEDTDTQYFGPGTRLTVL.

This clonotype qualifies as medium-sized. J is TRBJ2-7 and V is TRBV19, with TRBD2 matching 9 bases. Losses at the gene ends were 6 bases for V and 7 bases for J; bases not matched to a gene: 7. Germline CDR1 and CDR2: LNHDA and SQIVND (reference sequence). The CDR3 has 13 residues. CDR3 sequence: CASSALAGREQYF. CDR3 nucleotide sequence: TGTGCCAGTAGCGCCCTAGCGGGACGAGAGCAGTACTTC.

By sample share, this clonotype is medium-sized. V and J are TRBV18 and TRBJ1-1; D not certain. The ends were cut back, 3 bases at V and 5 bases at J, with 16 bases in the middle. This CDR3 comprises 15 residues. The germline gives CDR1 KGHSH, CDR2 LQKENI. This chain's CDR3 is CASSPPAMARTEAFF. CDR3 nucleotides: TGTGCCAGCTCACCCCCAGCGATGGCGCGAACTGAAGCTTTCTTT. The variable domain in full, with the rest retrieved from reference TRBV18 and TRBJ1-1, is NAGVMQNPRHLVRRRGQEARLRCSPMKGHSHVYWYRQLPEEGLKFMVYLQKENIIDESGMPKERFSAEFPKEGPSILRIQQVVRGDSAAYFCASSPPAMARTEAFFGQGTRLTVV.

Comment on this clonotype: This likely stems from a read error, as it lies one base from a far larger clone. This sequence joins TRBV10-3 and TRBJ2-7; no firm D call. The V and J ends lost 6 bases and 1 base respectively, with 13 bases between them. The CDR3 loop spans 14 amino acids. Germline CDR1 ENHRY, CDR2 SYGVKD. CDR3 loop: CAISPTAVSYEQYF. CDR3 bases: TGTGCCATCAGCCCGACGGCGGTTTCCTACGAGCAGTACTTC.

Judged by abundance, this clonotype is medium-sized (0.01 to 0.1%). The chain carries TRBV6-5 and TRBJ1-2, with TRBD1 matching over 7 bases. CDR3 length: 16 residues. In germline, CDR1 is MNHEY, CDR2 SVGAGI. V was clipped by 6 bases and J by 0 bases; unmatched bases: 10. The CDR3 DNA sequence: TGTGCCAGCAGGGAGACAGGGATCGGAGCTAACTATGGCTACACCTTC. This gives the protein CASRETGIGANYGYTF.

For this clonotype: This likely came from a read error, as a far larger clone is one base away. The V and J genes are TRBV10-3 and TRBJ1-5, with no clear D. The germline V gene encodes CDR1 ENHRY and CDR2 SYGVKD. The CDR3 is 14 amino acids. V lost 10 bases and J 0 bases, leaving 13 bases between the germline ends. The CDR3 here is CASRYSHSNQPQHF. DNA of the CDR3: TGTGCCAGCAGATACTCTCATAGCAATCAGCCCCAGCATTTT.

By share, this clonotype counts as medium-sized. This chain connects TRBV7-2 to TRBJ2-1, with a weak D call TRBD2 (5 bases). This CDR3 is built from 14 residues. Germline assignment: CDR1 SGHTA and CDR2 FQGNSA. V lost 3 bases and J lost 0, with 6 bases in between. The CDR3 here is CASSFTSSYNEQFF. The CDR3 DNA sequence: TGTGCCAGCAGCTTCACTAGCTCCTACAATGAGCAGTTCTTC.

This clonotype was seen ten or more times. The rearrangement links TRBV6-1 to TRBJ1-2; D unresolved. There are 16 residues in the CDR3. CDR1 is MNHNS, CDR2 SASEGT, per germline. The germline V and J ends were trimmed by 6 bases and 7 bases, with 24 bases remaining between them. CDR3: CASRMFGQETLLGYTF. The CDR3 bases are TGTGCCAGCAGAATGTTCGGTCAGGAGACCCTACTTGGCTACACCTTC.

This clonotype rates as medium-sized (0.01 to 0.1%). This chain uses TRBV27 with TRBJ1-3, with D hard to call. Deletions cut 4 bases from V and 0 bases from J, with 10 bases between. This CDR3 comprises 15 residues. Per germline, CDR1 MNHEY and CDR2 SMNVEV (reference sequence). Here the CDR3 DNA reads TGTGCCAGCAGTTGTCCACCGAGCTCTGGAAACACCATATATTTT. It translates to CASSCPPSSGNTIYF.

This clonotype was found many times. This chain uses TRBV20-1 with TRBJ2-3, with D hard to call. V was pared by 1 base and J by 6 bases, with 14 bases between. CDR3 size: 14 residues. The germline gives CDR1 DFQATT, CDR2 SNEGSKA (reference sequence). The CDR3 nucleotides are TGCAGTGCTAGAGGGAGTATCGGCTTGGATACGCAGTATTTT. Encoded protein: CSARGSIGLDTQYF.

This clonotype occurred many times. The chain links TRBV19 to TRBJ1-1; 8 bases match TRBD1. The CDR3 has 14 residues. V shed 1 base, J shed 9 bases, and the junction held 7 bases outside the gene matches. Germline assignment: CDR1 LNHDA and CDR2 SQIVND (reference sequence). The CDR3 DNA sequence: TGTGCCAGTAGTATAGGGACAGGGTCCCCTCAAGCTTTCTTT. Protein product: CASSIGTGSPQAFF.

By share of the sample, this clonotype is medium-sized. V gene TRBV19 combines with J gene TRBJ1-1; no clear D gene. Germline V lookup: CDR1 LNHDA, CDR2 SQIVND (reference sequence). V lost 3 bases to trimming and J lost 5 bases, with 22 bases between them. The CDR3 is 17 amino acids. The CDR3 coding sequence is TGTGCCAGTAGTATGGATGGAGGCGGCAGCTGGCCGACTGAAGCTTTCTTT. It is translated as CASSMDGGGSWPTEAFF.

This clonotype is medium-sized in the sample. The V gene is TRBV6-2 or TRBV6-3, the J gene TRBJ1-4; a weak D match, TRBD1 (5 bases). Germline lookup yields CDR1 MNHEY and CDR2 SVGEGT. The ends were cut back, 4 bases at V and 8 bases at J, with 14 bases in the middle. The length of the CDR3 is 14 residues. CDR3 nucleotide sequence: TGTGCCAGCAGTTTTCCCGGGACTGCAGAAAAACTGTTTTTT. Its translation is CASSFPGTAEKLFF.